This TCR beta chain was sequenced during a study of tumor-infiltrating lymphocytes in primary liver carcinoma. Study-wide context: Lesions, classed as T1-T3 N0M0, spanned roughly 4.2 to 10 cm across. Samples returned roughly 3.65 to 7.5 million productive TCRbeta reads, a yield that was similar across tissue types.

Co-extraction of RNA and DNA was performed on 20-30 mg of unsorted bulk tissue. Every tumor yielded five separate sampled regions. This clonotype was picked up many times. A primer matching the constant region was used to make TCR beta cDNA from 450 to 500 ng of total RNA. Researchers made the TCR beta libraries by running three nested multiplex PCR rounds with slightly modified ARM-PCR. TRBV1-TRBV30 forward primers and a C-beta reverse primer were used in the first two PCR rounds, which each ran for nine to ten cycles. One entry per CDR3 protein, called by TCRdb with MiXCR from the multiplex PCR reads. The sample lists around 60,000 distinct CDR3 sequences; about 71% were seen once. The length of the CDR3 is 14 residues. V lost 6 bases, J lost 2 bases, and 16 bases lay in between. Germline-derived CDR1 and CDR2 are GTSNPN and SVGIG (reference sequence).

The chain employs TRBV30 and TRBJ2-5; no reliable D call. The clonotype was recovered from a man aged 35 to 55 with primary liver carcinoma and hepatitis B virus infection. The source material was liver tumor tissue from sampling region 4. As for subset: tumor region T4, right-lateral pole. This CDR3 is CACLERDSQETQYF. In DNA form, the CDR3 reads TGTGCCTGCTTAGAGCGCGATTCTCAAGAGACCCAGTACTTC. Variable domain in full (rest from reference TRBV30 and TRBJ2-5): SQTIHQWPATLVQPVGSPLSLECTVEGTSNPNLYWYRQAAGRGLQLLFYSVGIGQISSEVPQNLSASRPQDRQFILSSKKLLLSDSGFYLCACLERDSQETQYFGPGTRLLVL.